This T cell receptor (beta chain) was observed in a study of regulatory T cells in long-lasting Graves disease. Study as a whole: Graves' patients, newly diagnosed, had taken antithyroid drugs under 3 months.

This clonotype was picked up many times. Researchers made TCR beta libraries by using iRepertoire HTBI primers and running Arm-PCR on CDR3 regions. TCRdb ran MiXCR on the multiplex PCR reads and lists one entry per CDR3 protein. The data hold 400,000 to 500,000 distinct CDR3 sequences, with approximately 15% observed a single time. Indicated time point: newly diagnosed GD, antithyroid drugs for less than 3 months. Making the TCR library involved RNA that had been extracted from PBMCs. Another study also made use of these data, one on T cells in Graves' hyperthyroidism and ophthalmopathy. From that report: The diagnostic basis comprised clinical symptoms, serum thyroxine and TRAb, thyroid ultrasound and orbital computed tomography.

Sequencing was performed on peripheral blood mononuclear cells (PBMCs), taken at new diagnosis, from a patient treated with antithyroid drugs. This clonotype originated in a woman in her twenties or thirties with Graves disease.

The CDR3 nucleotides read TGCAGTGCGAAAAGGGGTGAGCAGTTCTTC. As protein: CSAKRGEQFF. This chain joins TRBV20-1 and TRBJ2-1; D may be TRBD1 (5 bases). Germline CDR1 and CDR2: DFQATT and SNEGSKA (reference sequence). The CDR3 sequence is 10 residues long. Trimming removed 6 bases at V and 9 bases at J, with 9 bases between.